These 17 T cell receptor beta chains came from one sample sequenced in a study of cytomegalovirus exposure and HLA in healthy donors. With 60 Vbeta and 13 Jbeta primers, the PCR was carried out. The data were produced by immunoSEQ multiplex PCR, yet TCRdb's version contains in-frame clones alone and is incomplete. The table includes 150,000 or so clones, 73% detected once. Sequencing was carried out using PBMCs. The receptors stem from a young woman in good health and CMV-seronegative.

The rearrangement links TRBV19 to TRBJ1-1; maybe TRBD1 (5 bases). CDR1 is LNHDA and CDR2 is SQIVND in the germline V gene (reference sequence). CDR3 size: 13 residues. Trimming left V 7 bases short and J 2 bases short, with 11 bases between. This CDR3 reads CASTIGVNTEAFF. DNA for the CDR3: TGTGCCAGTACAATAGGGGTTAACACTGAAGCTTTCTTT.

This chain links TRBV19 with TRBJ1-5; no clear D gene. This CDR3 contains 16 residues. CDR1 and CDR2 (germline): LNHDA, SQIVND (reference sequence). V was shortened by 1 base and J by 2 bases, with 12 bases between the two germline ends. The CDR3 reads CASSIGGKVGNQPQHF. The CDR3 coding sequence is TGTGCCAGTAGTATAGGAGGGAAGGTCGGCAATCAGCCCCAGCATTTT.

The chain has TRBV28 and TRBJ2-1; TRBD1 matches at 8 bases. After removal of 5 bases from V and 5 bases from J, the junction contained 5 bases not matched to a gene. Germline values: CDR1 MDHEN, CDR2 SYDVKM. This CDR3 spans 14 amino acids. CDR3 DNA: TGTGCCAGCAGTCACCAGGGGGCCGACAATGAGCAGTTCTTC. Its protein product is CASSHQGADNEQFF.

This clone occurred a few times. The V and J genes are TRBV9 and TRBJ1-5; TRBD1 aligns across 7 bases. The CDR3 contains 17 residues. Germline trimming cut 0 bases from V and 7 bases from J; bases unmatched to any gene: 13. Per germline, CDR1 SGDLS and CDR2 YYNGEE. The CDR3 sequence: CASSVVSRGQLGQPQHF. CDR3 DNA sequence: TGTGCCAGCAGCGTAGTTTCCCGGGGACAGTTGGGACAGCCCCAGCATTTT.

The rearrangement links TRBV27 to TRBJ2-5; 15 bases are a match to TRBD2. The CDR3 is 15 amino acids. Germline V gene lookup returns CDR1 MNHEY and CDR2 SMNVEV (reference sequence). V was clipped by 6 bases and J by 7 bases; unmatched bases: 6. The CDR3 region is CASRGLAGGDVTQYF. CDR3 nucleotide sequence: TGTGCCAGCAGGGGACTAGCGGGAGGTGATGTGACCCAGTACTTC.

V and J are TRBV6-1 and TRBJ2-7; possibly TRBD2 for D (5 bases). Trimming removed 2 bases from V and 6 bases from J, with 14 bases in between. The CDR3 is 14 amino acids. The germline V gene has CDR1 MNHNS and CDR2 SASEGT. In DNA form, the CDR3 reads TGTGCCAGCAGTGAAATAGCTAGCCGAGGCGAGCAGTACTTC. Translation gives CASSEIASRGEQYF.

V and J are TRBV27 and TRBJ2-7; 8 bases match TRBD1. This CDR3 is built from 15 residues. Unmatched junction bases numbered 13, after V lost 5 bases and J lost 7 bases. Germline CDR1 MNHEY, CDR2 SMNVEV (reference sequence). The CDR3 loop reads CASSRGQGAQREQYF. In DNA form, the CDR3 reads TGTGCCAGCAGTAGGGGTCAGGGGGCCCAACGAGAGCAGTACTTC.

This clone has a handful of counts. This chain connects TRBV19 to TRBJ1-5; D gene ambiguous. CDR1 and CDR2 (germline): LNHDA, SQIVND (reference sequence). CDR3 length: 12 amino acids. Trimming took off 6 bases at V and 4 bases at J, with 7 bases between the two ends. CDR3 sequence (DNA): TGTGCCAGTAGGCGAGGGAATCAGCCCCAGCATTTT. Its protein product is CASRRGNQPQHF.

The CDR3 DNA reads as TGTGCCAGCTCACCAGGGATCAACGGGGGGGCCGACAATGAGCAGTTCTTC. Its translation: CASSPGINGGADNEQFF. The chain recombines TRBV18 with TRBJ2-1, with 8 bases matching TRBD2. V lost 2 bases to trimming and J lost 5 bases; unmatched junction nucleotides: 11. The CDR3 has 17 residues. CDR1 KGHSH and CDR2 LQKENI come from the germline V gene. The full variable domain, rest sourced from reference TRBV18 and TRBJ2-1, is NAGVMQNPRHLVRRRGQEARLRCSPMKGHSHVYWYRQLPEEGLKFMVYLQKENIIDESGMPKERFSAEFPKEGPSILRIQQVVRGDSAAYFCASSPGINGGADNEQFFGPGTRLTVL.

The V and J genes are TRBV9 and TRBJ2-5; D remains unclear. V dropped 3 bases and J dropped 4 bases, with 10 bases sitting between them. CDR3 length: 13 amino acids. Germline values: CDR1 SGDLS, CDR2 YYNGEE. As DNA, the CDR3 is TGTGCCAGCAGCGCCCCCGGTGGAGAGACCCAGTACTTC. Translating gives CASSAPGGETQYF.

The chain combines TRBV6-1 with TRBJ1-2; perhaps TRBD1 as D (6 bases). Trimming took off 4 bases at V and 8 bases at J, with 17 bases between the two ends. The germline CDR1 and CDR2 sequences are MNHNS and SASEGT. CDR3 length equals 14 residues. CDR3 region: CASSVRGAGSGYTF. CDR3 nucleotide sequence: TGTGCCAGCAGTGTCCGGGGGGCGGGCTCGGGCTACACCTTC.

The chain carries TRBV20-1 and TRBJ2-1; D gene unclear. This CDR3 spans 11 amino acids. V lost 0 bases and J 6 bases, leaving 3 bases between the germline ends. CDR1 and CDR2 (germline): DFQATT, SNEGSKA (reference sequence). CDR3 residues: CSAREANEQFF. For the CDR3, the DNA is TGCAGTGCTAGAGAAGCCAATGAGCAGTTCTTC.

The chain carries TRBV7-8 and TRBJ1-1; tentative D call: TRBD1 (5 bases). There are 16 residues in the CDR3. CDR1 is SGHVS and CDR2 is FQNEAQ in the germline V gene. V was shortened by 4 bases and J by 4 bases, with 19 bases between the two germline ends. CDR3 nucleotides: TGTGCCAGCAGCTCTTACGGGGGGAGAGGTGTCACTGAAGCTTTCTTT. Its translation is CASSSYGGRGVTEAFF.

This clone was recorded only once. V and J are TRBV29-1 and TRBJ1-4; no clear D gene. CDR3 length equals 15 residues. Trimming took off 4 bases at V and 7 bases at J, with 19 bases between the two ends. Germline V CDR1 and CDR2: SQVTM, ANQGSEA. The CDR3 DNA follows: TGCAGCGTTGGCCTAGTGAGGAGTATTTGTGAAAAACTGTTTTTT. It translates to CSVGLVRSICEKLFF. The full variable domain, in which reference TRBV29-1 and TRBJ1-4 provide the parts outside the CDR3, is SAVISQKPSRDICQRGTSLTIQCQVDSQVTMMFWYRQQPGQSLTLIATANQGSEATYESGFVIDKFPISRPNLTFSTLTVSNMSPEDSSIYLCSVGLVRSICEKLFFGSGTQLSVL.

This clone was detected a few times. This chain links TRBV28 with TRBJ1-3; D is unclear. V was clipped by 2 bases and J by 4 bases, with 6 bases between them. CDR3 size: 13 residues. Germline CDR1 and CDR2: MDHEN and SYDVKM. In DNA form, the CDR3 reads TGTGCCAGCAGTTTAACTCAAGGAAACACCATATATTTT. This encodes CASSLTQGNTIYF.

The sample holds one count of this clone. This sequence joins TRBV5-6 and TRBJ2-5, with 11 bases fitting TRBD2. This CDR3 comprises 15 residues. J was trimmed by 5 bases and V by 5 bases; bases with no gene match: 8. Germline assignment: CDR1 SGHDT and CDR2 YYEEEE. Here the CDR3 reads CASRRGLAGRETQYF. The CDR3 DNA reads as TGTGCCAGCAGGAGAGGACTAGCGGGTAGGGAGACCCAGTACTTC.

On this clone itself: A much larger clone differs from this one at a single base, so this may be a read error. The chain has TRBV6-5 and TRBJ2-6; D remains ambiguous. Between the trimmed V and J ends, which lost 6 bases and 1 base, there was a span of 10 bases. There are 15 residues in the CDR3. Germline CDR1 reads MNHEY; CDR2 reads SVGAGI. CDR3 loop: CASRKEPSGANVLTF. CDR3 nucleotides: TGTGCCAGCAGGAAGGAGCCTTCTGGGGCCAACGTCCTGACTTTC.